These 5 T cell receptor beta chains were sequenced from one sample in a study of T-cell reconstitution after alpha-beta-depleted transplantation in children. The TCRbeta library was prepared with unique molecular identifiers. TCRdb passed the PCR reads through MiXCR, listing each CDR3 protein once. The data show 330,000 or so distinct CDR3 sequences, with about 9.5% seen just once and about 8% held by the top ten. The sample here was PBMCs, taken before TCRalphabeta/CD19-depleted stem cell transplant. Receptor source: a boy under two years old with acute myeloid leukemia, due to receive a stem cell transplant.

As regards this clonotype: This may be a read error: a much more frequent sequence differs by one nucleotide. J is TRBJ1-1 and V is TRBV12-3 or TRBV12-4; D not resolved. This CDR3 region has 12 residues. The ends were cut back, 11 bases at V and 6 bases at J, with 16 bases in the middle. CDR3 in amino acids: CAGTIGGAEAFF. CDR3 coding DNA: TGTGCCGGCACCATTGGAGGAGCTGAAGCTTTCTTT.

This clonotype was detected ten times or more. V is TRBV7-2 and J is TRBJ2-1; 7 nucleotides align to TRBD2. The CDR3 loop spans 15 amino acids. CDR1 is SGHTA, CDR2 FQGNSA, per germline. Unmatched junction bases numbered 7, after V lost 5 bases and J lost 3 bases. For the CDR3, the DNA is TGTGCCAGCAGCGCCACCGCTAGCGGCTACAATGAGCAGTTCTTC. It specifies CASSATASGYNEQFF.

In this sample, this clonotype turned up many times. V usage is TRBV6-2 or TRBV6-3 and J usage is TRBJ1-5, with D unresolved. With 0 bases removed from V and 0 bases from J, the gap between germline ends came to 12 bases. The CDR3 contains 17 residues. Germline V gives CDR1 MNHEY, CDR2 SVGEGT. CDR3 in amino acids: CASSYSGGIYSNQPQHF. The CDR3, as DNA: TGTGCCAGCAGTTACTCTGGAGGAATTTATAGCAATCAGCCCCAGCATTTT.

This clonotype was found many times. The chain couples TRBV29-1 to TRBJ2-3; maybe TRBD1 (5 bases). V shed 3 bases and J shed 0 bases, with 16 bases lying between them. The CDR3 is 16 amino acids. CDR1 SQVTM and CDR2 ANQGSEA come from the germline V gene. The DNA for the CDR3 is TGCAGCGTTGATGGTTGGGGCAGGGCTAGCACAGATACGCAGTATTTT. It is translated as CSVDGWGRASTDTQYF.

This clonotype was picked up a small number of times. V and J are TRBV6-2 or TRBV6-3 and TRBJ2-6; 9 nucleotides line up with TRBD1. Germline V gene lookup returns CDR1 MNHEY and CDR2 SVGEGT. The junction had 5 bases not matched to a gene; V was cut back by 5 bases and J by 0 bases. CDR3 length: 17 amino acids. The CDR3 sequence is CASSGTGLSSGANVLTF. The DNA of the CDR3 is TGTGCCAGCAGTGGGACAGGGCTATCCTCTGGGGCCAACGTCCTGACTTTC.